A selection of T cell receptor beta chains follows, all from one sample in a study of T cells after yellow fever vaccination. TCRdb reprocessed the 5' RACE reads with MiXCR, giving one entry per CDR3 protein. The table lists under 70,000 distinct CDR3 sequences, around 7% of them singletons. This sample comprised CD8+ T cells sorted from PBMCs, obtained on the day of the first yellow fever vaccination. These receptors were taken from a man between 18 and 35 years old who received the YFV17D yellow fever vaccine. The CDR3 runs from the conserved cysteine through the conserved F or W. The D gene is left open where the match is weak. Not every row has a clone size; where given, it reads once, few, many or a size class.

abundance | j_gene | v_gene | d_gene | CDR3nt | CDR3aa
few | TRBJ1-1 | TRBV20-1 | - | TGCAGTGCTAGAGATCTTCGGCAGAATGAAGCTTTCTTT | CSARDLRQNEAFF
many | TRBJ2-3 | TRBV4-2 | - | TGTGCCAGCAAGGAAGGCGGCACAGATACGCAGTATTTT | CASKEGGTDTQYF
few | TRBJ1-1 | TRBV7-9 | - | TGTGCCAGCAGCCCCCGTAAGGCTGAAGCTTTCTTT | CASSPRKAEAFF
- | TRBJ2-6 | TRBV27 | - | TGTGCCAGCAGTCTGTTCTCCGGGGCCAACGTCCTGACTTTC | CASSLFSGANVLTF
few | TRBJ2-7 | TRBV5-5 | - | TGTGCCAGCAGCTTGCTTAGCGGTTCGGTACGATCCTACGAGCAGTACTTC | CASSLLSGSVRSYEQYF
many | TRBJ1-1 | TRBV5-1 | TRBD1 | TGCGCCAGCAGCTCCGGACAGGGACTTTCCGAAGCTTTCTTT | CASSSGQGLSEAFF
- | TRBJ2-3 | TRBV13 | - | TGTGCCAGCAGACTAAGGCGTTTCGGCGCAGATACGCAGTATTTT | CASRLRRFGADTQYF
many | TRBJ1-6 | TRBV5-5 | - | TGTGCCAGCAGCTTGTTGGATTCACCCCTCCACTTT | CASSLLDSPLHF
few | TRBJ1-2 | TRBV20-1 | - | TGCAGTGCTAGACCTTCCCAGTCGCTCGGGAGCTACACCTTC | CSARPSQSLGSYTF
few | TRBJ1-1 | TRBV12-3/TRBV12-4 | TRBD1 | TGTGCCAGCACCGACAGGGGAACTGAAGCTTTCTTT | CASTDRGTEAFF
many | TRBJ1-2 | TRBV4-1 | - | TGCGCCAGCAGCTCGGCGGTAGCTAACTATGGCTACACCTTC | CASSSAVANYGYTF
many | TRBJ1-2 | TRBV3-1 | TRBD1 | TGTGCCAGCAGCCAAAGGACAGGCTATGGCTACACCTTC | CASSQRTGYGYTF
- | TRBJ2-5 | TRBV7-9 | - | TGTGCCAGCAGCTGGCGACTAGTGGAGACCCAGTACTTC | CASSWRLVETQYF
few | TRBJ2-1 | TRBV6-1 | - | TGTGCCAGCAGCCGAGCCGGGAGTCCTTACAATGAGCAGTTCTTC | CASSRAGSPYNEQFF
- | TRBJ2-1 | TRBV5-6 | - | TGTGCCAGCAGCCCCGGGGTCATCTCCTACAATGAGCAGTTCTTC | CASSPGVISYNEQFF
many | TRBJ2-3 | TRBV5-1 | - | TGCGCCAGCGGGAATGTCGAGGACGGGGGGCTTACAGATACGCAGTATTTT | CASGNVEDGGLTDTQYF
few | TRBJ2-1 | TRBV11-2 | - | TGTGCCAGCAGCCTCGGAGCGGAACGCAATGAGCAGTTCTTC | CASSLGAERNEQFF
- | TRBJ1-2 | TRBV6-5 | - | TGTGCCAGCAGTTACGGCAGGGAGACGTTGCGGAGCTACACCTTC | CASSYGRETLRSYTF
- | TRBJ1-5 | TRBV4-1 | - | TGCGCCAGCAGCCCACGGTCGGCCAATTGGGGACAGCCCCAGCATTTT | CASSPRSANWGQPQHF
few | TRBJ2-1 | TRBV6-5 | - | TGTGCCAGCAGTTACTCCCAAGAGACAGCGCACAATGAGCAGTTCTTC | CASSYSQETAHNEQFF
many | TRBJ1-2 | TRBV5-1 | - | TGCGCCAGCAGCTTGGAGGGACTCAACGGGGCTTATGGCTACACCTTC | CASSLEGLNGAYGYTF
- | TRBJ2-1 | TRBV14 | - | TGTGCCAGCAGCCACTGGGGGGACTACAATGAGCAGTTCTTC | CASSHWGDYNEQFF
- | TRBJ2-1 | TRBV12-3/TRBV12-4 | - | TGTGCCAGCAGTTTAGGCAGCGCCAATGAGCAGTTCTTC | CASSLGSANEQFF
many | TRBJ2-2 | TRBV12-3/TRBV12-4 | - | TGTGCCAGCTCACCCGTCCACGGCGGAACCCCCGGGGAGCTGTTTTTT | CASSPVHGGTPGELFF
many | TRBJ2-1 | TRBV5-1 | TRBD1 | TGCGCCAGCAGCAAAGGGACAGGGAGTAATGAGCAGTTCTTC | CASSKGTGSNEQFF
many | TRBJ2-3 | TRBV19 | - | TGTGCCAGTAGTAGACGGGCTGGAAATACGCAGTATTTT | CASSRRAGNTQYF
many | TRBJ2-6 | TRBV12-3/TRBV12-4 | TRBD1 | TGTGCCAGCAGTACGAGACAGGGTTCCGGGGCCAACGTCCTGACTTTC | CASSTRQGSGANVLTF
few | TRBJ1-4 | TRBV3-1 | - | TGTGCCAGCTGCCAAAAGAGGGAGGCGGAAGAAAAACTGTTTTTT | CASCQKREAEEKLFF
- | TRBJ2-2 | TRBV5-1 | TRBD1 | TGCGCCAGCAGCCTGGGAGTCCGGACAGGGATGCCCGGGGAGCTGTTTTTT | CASSLGVRTGMPGELFF
many | TRBJ2-7 | TRBV7-9 | - | TGTGCCAGCAGCTTATCATCAGGGCCCTACGAGCAGTACTTC | CASSLSSGPYEQYF
- | TRBJ2-5 | TRBV6-2/TRBV6-3 | - | TGTGCCAGCGGGGTCGGAGAGACCCAGTACTTC | CASGVGETQYF
many | TRBJ1-1 | TRBV4-2 | - | TGTGCCAGCACGCTCTCCTCGGGTTCTGAAGCTTTCTTT | CASTLSSGSEAFF
few | TRBJ2-1 | TRBV19 | TRBD1 | TGTGCCAGTAGTATAGGGACAGGGACCTACAATGAGCAGTTCTTC | CASSIGTGTYNEQFF
- | TRBJ2-4 | TRBV12-3/TRBV12-4 | - | TGTGCCATCAGGGGAGCCAAAAACATTCAGTACTTC | CAIRGAKNIQYF
- | TRBJ2-1 | TRBV7-9 | TRBD1 | TGTGCCAGCAGCTTAGTGTGGACAGGGGGCCACAATGAGCAGTTCTTC | CASSLVWTGGHNEQFF
many | TRBJ2-7 | TRBV10-3 | - | TGTGCCACTTACGAAGACGAGCAGTACTTC | CATYEDEQYF
many | TRBJ2-1 | TRBV5-6 | TRBD1 | TGTGCCAGCAGCGGACAGGCAGAGTACAATGAGCAGTTCTTC | CASSGQAEYNEQFF
few | TRBJ2-1 | TRBV24-1 | - | TGTGCCACCAGTGAGAGCCCGGAGGGGAATGAGCAGTTCTTC | CATSESPEGNEQFF
many | TRBJ2-7 | TRBV4-1 | TRBD2 | TGCGCCAGCAGCCCACCCGGGAGGGGGGGCCTATACGAGCAGTACTTC | CASSPPGRGGLYEQYF
- | TRBJ2-3 | TRBV28 | - | TGTGCCAGCAGTCCGCACGAGGTCCGAAGCACAGATACGCAGTATTTT | CASSPHEVRSTDTQYF
- | TRBJ1-5 | TRBV7-9 | - | TGTGCCAGCAGCTTAGCCTCCCGGGGATTTAGCAATCAGCCCCAGCATTTT | CASSLASRGFSNQPQHF
many | TRBJ2-7 | TRBV6-5 | - | TGTGCCAGCAGTTACTCCCTGGACAGCGCCTACGAGCAGTACTTC | CASSYSLDSAYEQYF
many | TRBJ2-1 | TRBV15 | TRBD2 | TGTGCCACCAGCAGAGGGGACACTAGCGGGGCCAATGAGCAGTTCTTC | CATSRGDTSGANEQFF
- | TRBJ1-3 | TRBV7-9 | - | TGTGCCAGCAGACTAGACAGGTCTGGAAACACCATATATTTT | CASRLDRSGNTIYF
many | TRBJ1-1 | TRBV5-6 | - | TGTGCCAGCAGCCCCGGTTGGAACACTGAAGCTTTCTTT | CASSPGWNTEAFF
- | TRBJ2-5 | TRBV7-9 | TRBD2 | TGTGCCAGCAGCCTGACTAGCGGGGGAGACTACCAAGAGACCCAGTACTTC | CASSLTSGGDYQETQYF
- | TRBJ1-2 | TRBV9 | - | TGTGCCAGCAGCGTAGCCGGGCGGCAGGGTCTTGATGGCTACACCTTC | CASSVAGRQGLDGYTF
many | TRBJ2-3 | TRBV29-1 | - | TGCAGCGTTTATGGAGGGCAGGGAGATACGCAGTATTTT | CSVYGGQGDTQYF
few | TRBJ1-2 | TRBV5-6 | - | TGTGCCAGCCTGGCGGGGGTAGGAGGCTACACCTTC | CASLAGVGGYTF
few | TRBJ2-5 | TRBV4-3 | TRBD1 | TGCGCCAGCAGCCAAGATATTCCAGGGGGATACCAAGAGACCCAGTACTTC | CASSQDIPGGYQETQYF
few | TRBJ1-6 | TRBV6-1 | - | TGTGCCAGCAGCCCCTCGGGCAGCTCCTATAATTCACCCCTCCACTTT | CASSPSGSSYNSPLHF
- | TRBJ2-1 | TRBV14 | - | TGTGCCAGCAGCCATAGGACGGGACCTCCAAATGAGCAGTTCTTC | CASSHRTGPPNEQFF